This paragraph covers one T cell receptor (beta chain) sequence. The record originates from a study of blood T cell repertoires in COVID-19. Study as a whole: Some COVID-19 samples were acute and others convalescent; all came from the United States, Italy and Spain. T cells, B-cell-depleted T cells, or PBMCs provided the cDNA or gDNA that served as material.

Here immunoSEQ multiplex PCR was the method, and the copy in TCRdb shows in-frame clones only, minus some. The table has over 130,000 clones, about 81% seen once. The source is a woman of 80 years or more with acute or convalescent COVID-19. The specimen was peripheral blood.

The CDR3 nucleotides read TGTGCCAGCAGCTTATCAGGTGCCTATGGCTACACCTTC. Translated: CASSLSGAYGYTF. The gene calls are TRBV7-2 and TRBJ1-2; D is unresolved. This CDR3 has 13 amino acids. Germline CDR1 is SGHTA and CDR2 is FQGNSA. V was pared by 2 bases and J by 4 bases, with 8 bases between.